The T cell receptor beta chain under discussion was sequenced for a study of Ad26.COV2.S vaccination and SARS-CoV-2 variants. Study-wide background: Administration of Ad26.COV2.S was intramuscular, either once or twice 56 days apart.

V lost 5 bases to trimming and J lost 5 bases, with 9 bases between them. This CDR3 has 12 residues. CDR1 and CDR2 from the germline V gene are SGDLS and YYNGEE. Specified treatment: some 19 received Ad26.COV2.S at low or high dose, single or two shots; about five received placebo; per-sample allocation not given. Sampling was performed 63 days after the first vaccine or placebo injection. An 18-55-year-old adult in Boston served as donor. This table comes from immunoSEQ multiplex PCR, and its TCRdb copy is limited to in-frame clones, with some not included. Among a few hundred thousand clones listed, roughly 87% were seen once. Points from the study as a whole: Vaccinees displayed broader spike-specific TCR repertoires than placebo recipients. Non-spike TCR breadth was similar in vaccine and placebo recipients.

Details on this clone: Its specificity is unknown.

The source was peripheral blood, collected in a trial of Ad26.COV2.S vaccine versus placebo. This receptor was identified in a person between 18 and 60 years old who received the Ad26.COV2.S COVID-19 vaccine or a placebo. The rearrangement links TRBV9 to TRBJ2-3, with a tentative D call TRBD1 (5 bases). In DNA form, the CDR3 reads TGTGCCAGCAGGGGGCTCGAAGATACGCAGTATTTT. Its translation: CASRGLEDTQYF.